What follows describes a single T cell receptor beta chain. The data were taken from a study of blood T cell repertoires in COVID-19. Sequenced by immunoSEQ multiplex PCR; TCRdb stores in-frame clones only, minus some. The sample yields about 150,000 clones, around 82% seen once. Specimen: peripheral blood. This sequence was found in a woman older than 75 with acute or convalescent COVID-19.

CDR3 residues: CASSLSGTAYNEQFF. As DNA, the CDR3 is TGTGCCAGCAGTTTATCTGGGACAGCATACAATGAGCAGTTCTTC. The rearrangement joins TRBV28 to TRBJ2-1, with 7 nucleotides matching TRBD1. This CDR3 is built from 15 residues. Per the germline V gene, CDR1 is MDHEN and CDR2 is SYDVKM. The junction had 4 bases not matched to a gene; V was cut back by 1 base and J by 4 bases.